This is a list of T cell receptor beta chains from one sample in a study of blood T cells in healthy people across ages. TCRdb ran MiXCR on the 5' RACE reads and lists one entry per CDR3 protein. The sample shows more than 1 million distinct CDR3 sequences, 45% of them seen only once. Material: blood. Receptors originate from a woman aged 60-75 years in good health. Each CDR3 is given with its conserved first and last residue. The D gene is left open where the match is weak. A row's size may be missing; if present it is once, few, many or a size class.

j_call,clone_size,d_call,v_call,cdr3_nt,cdr3_aa
TRBJ1-4,NA,TRBD1,TRBV7-8,TGTGCCAGCAGCGCGGGACAGGGGGCGCCTGGTGAAAAACTGTTTTTT,CASSAGQGAPGEKLFF
TRBJ2-6,NA,NA,TRBV15,TGTGCCACCAGCAGAGGTTTTTCCAGCGTCCTGACTTTC,CATSRGFSSVLTF
TRBJ2-7,few,NA,TRBV7-2,TGTGCCAGCAGTCTGATGACAGGTTTCTACGAGCAGTACTTC,CASSLMTGFYEQYF
TRBJ2-1,few,NA,TRBV10-1,TGCGCCAGCAGTGAGTCCGGGAAAACTTGGTTCTTC,CASSESGKTWFF
TRBJ1-5,NA,NA,TRBV7-2,TGTGTCAGCAGCTTAGAGCGGGGGTGGCATCCCCAGCATTTT,CVSSLERGWHPQHF
TRBJ2-7,NA,NA,TRBV19,TGTGCCAGTAGTACGGGGGACACCAGGAGCTCCTACGAGCAGTACTTC,CASSTGDTRSSYEQYF
TRBJ2-7,NA,NA,TRBV21-1,TGTGCCAGCAACCCCGGGGAGACTAGCTGGGCAAATGAGCAGTACTTC,CASNPGETSWANEQYF
TRBJ2-1,NA,TRBD2,TRBV20-1,TGCAGTGCTCGCGGGGGGGAATACAATGAGCAGTTCTTC,CSARGGEYNEQFF
TRBJ2-7,few,TRBD1,TRBV29-1,TGCAGCGTTGTTGGCGGGACAGGGGGGTTCAACGAGCAGTACTTC,CSVVGGTGGFNEQYF
TRBJ1-2,NA,NA,TRBV3-1,TGTGCCAGCAGCCAGGGGGTTAGCTATGGCTACACCTTC,CASSQGVSYGYTF
TRBJ2-7,few,NA,TRBV20-1,TGCAGTGCAACTCCTCTCCCGCTCAACAGGAGAGATGGATCCTACGAGCAGTACTTC,CSATPLPLNRRDGSYEQYF
TRBJ1-2,NA,NA,TRBV29-1,TGCAGCGTTGATTCAAGGTTCGGCTACACCTTC,CSVDSRFGYTF
TRBJ2-3,NA,NA,TRBV5-4,TGTGCCAGCAGCACGACGGTGACAGATACGCAGTATTTT,CASSTTVTDTQYF
TRBJ1-6,NA,NA,TRBV5-1,TGCGCCAGCAAGCAGGGTGGTAATTCACCCCTCCACTTT,CASKQGGNSPLHF
TRBJ2-1,NA,TRBD1,TRBV20-1,TGCAGTGCTAGAGCATGGGACAGAGCCTACGAGCAGTTCTTC,CSARAWDRAYEQFF
TRBJ2-5,NA,NA,TRBV4-1,TGCGCCAGCAGCGTGAGTAGAGAAGGGACCCAGTACTTC,CASSVSREGTQYF
TRBJ2-7,few,NA,TRBV6-6,TGTGCCAGCAGCTACACAGGGGCGGGGGACTACGAGCAGTACTTC,CASSYTGAGDYEQYF
TRBJ2-3,NA,NA,TRBV20-1,TGCAGTGCTAGGATGACCGACCGGAGGTCGGGAGATACGCAGTATTTT,CSARMTDRRSGDTQYF
TRBJ2-7,many,TRBD2,TRBV10-3,TGTGCCATCAGTGGGGCCGGGACTAGTCGGGCCTACGAGCAGTACTTC,CAISGAGTSRAYEQYF
TRBJ1-1,NA,NA,TRBV5-1,TGCGCCAGCAATAATCCGAACACTGAAGCTTTTTTT,CASNNPNTEAFF
TRBJ2-4,NA,TRBD1,TRBV20-1,TGCAGTGCTATACGGAGGACAGGGGCGGCCAAAAACATTCAGTACTTC,CSAIRRTGAAKNIQYF
TRBJ1-2,NA,NA,TRBV6-2/TRBV6-3,TGTGCCAGCAGTTCCGGGACACTCTTTAACTATGGCTACACCTTC,CASSSGTLFNYGYTF
TRBJ2-7,few,TRBD2,TRBV9,TGTGCCAGCAGCGTAGCTAGCGGGAGAAGGTACGAGCAGTACTTC,CASSVASGRRYEQYF
TRBJ1-2,NA,NA,TRBV30,TGTGCCTGGTTGGTACGGAGATTAGGGCCCGGCTACACCTTC,CAWLVRRLGPGYTF
TRBJ2-1,NA,TRBD2,TRBV27,TGTGCCAGCAGTTCGGGACTAGCGGGAACTAATGAGCAGTTCTTC,CASSSGLAGTNEQFF
TRBJ2-1,NA,TRBD1,TRBV2,TGTGCCAGCAGCGACAGGGCCCTCTACAATGAGCAGTTCTTC,CASSDRALYNEQFF
TRBJ2-1,NA,NA,TRBV7-2,TGTGCCAGCAGCTTAGGGACTCAGGGGATCCACTACAATGAGCAGTTCTTC,CASSLGTQGIHYNEQFF
TRBJ2-7,few,NA,TRBV29-1,TGCAGCGTTCAGGGGCTAGTTGAGGAGCAGTACTTC,CSVQGLVEEQYF
TRBJ2-3,few,TRBD2,TRBV4-1,TGCGCCAGCAGCCAAGAACTAGCGGGAGTGTTGGGCACAGATACGCAGTATTTT,CASSQELAGVLGTDTQYF
TRBJ1-5,NA,NA,TRBV15,TGTGCCACCAGCAGAGGAAGGGGTAGGAATCAGCCCCAGCATTTT,CATSRGRGRNQPQHF
TRBJ1-2,NA,NA,TRBV6-5,TGTGCCAGCAGTTACTCGGGGACAACGATTGACTACACCTTC,CASSYSGTTIDYTF
TRBJ1-2,few,TRBD1,TRBV12-3/TRBV12-4,TGTGCCAGCAGCGACTTAAGCGATGGGCAGGGGGTTGGCTACACCTTC,CASSDLSDGQGVGYTF
TRBJ2-7,few,TRBD2,TRBV20-1,TGCAGTGCTGCCGACAGGGGGAGACTAGCGGGAAATGAGCAGTACTTC,CSAADRGRLAGNEQYF
TRBJ2-7,few,NA,TRBV27,TGTGCCAGCACTAGGGGCCAGGAGCAGTACTTC,CASTRGQEQYF
TRBJ2-1,NA,NA,TRBV12-3/TRBV12-4,TGTGCCAGCAGTTTTAACGGGGGAGCGGGCAATGAGCAGTTCTTC,CASSFNGGAGNEQFF
TRBJ2-7,NA,NA,TRBV27,TGTGCCAGTACGTGGACTGCCGTCGGCTCCTACGAGCAGTACTTC,CASTWTAVGSYEQYF
TRBJ1-1,NA,NA,TRBV7-9,TGTGCCAGCAGCTTCGACAGCGTAAAGGACACTGAAGCTTTCTTT,CASSFDSVKDTEAFF
TRBJ2-5,many,NA,TRBV7-9,TGTGCCAGCAGCCCACTTGGAGAGCAGTACTTC,CASSPLGEQYF
TRBJ2-7,NA,TRBD2,TRBV24-1,TGTGCCACCCTTAAGAGCGGGAGGGCCTACTCCTACGAGCAGTACTTC,CATLKSGRAYSYEQYF
TRBJ2-4,NA,TRBD2,TRBV6-2/TRBV6-3,TGTGCCAGCAGTCAGAGTCCGGGACTAGCGGGAGGTGAGCAGTACTTC,CASSQSPGLAGGEQYF
TRBJ2-1,few,NA,TRBV20-1,TGCAGTGCTAGAGATATTATCTCTGTTTTCAATGAGCAGTTCTTC,CSARDIISVFNEQFF
TRBJ2-7,NA,NA,TRBV5-5,TGTGCCAGCAGCTTGTTGGATCTCTCCTACGAGCAGTACTTC,CASSLLDLSYEQYF
TRBJ2-4,NA,TRBD1,TRBV23-1,TGCGCCAGCAGTCACTGGGGGACAGGGTCCCATAAGAGAAACATTCAGTACTTC,CASSHWGTGSHKRNIQYF
TRBJ2-1,many,TRBD2,TRBV7-9,TGTGCCAGCAGCCTTATAGCGGGGTCCTACAATGAGCAGTTCTTC,CASSLIAGSYNEQFF
TRBJ2-4,NA,NA,TRBV25-1,TGTGCCAGCAGTAAGGGTTTAGCCAAAAACATTCAGTACTTC,CASSKGLAKNIQYF
TRBJ2-2,NA,NA,TRBV7-2,TGTGCCAGCAGCTTACTCGCCTCCCAGGTGGGGGAGCTGTTTTTT,CASSLLASQVGELFF
TRBJ1-2,NA,NA,TRBV20-1,TGCAGTGCTAGAAAAGACAGTGCTAACTATGGCTACACCTTC,CSARKDSANYGYTF
TRBJ2-5,NA,NA,TRBV20-1,TGCAGTGCTAAGGGCCCGGTGGAGACCCAGTACTTC,CSAKGPVETQYF
TRBJ2-1,NA,TRBD2,TRBV5-6,TGTGCCAGCAGCTTGGGGCTAGCGGGAGACTACAATGGGCAGTTCTTC,CASSLGLAGDYNGQFF
TRBJ2-5,NA,NA,TRBV29-1,TGCAGCGTCCTACAGGGCCATGTCTCCGTGCAGTACTTC,CSVLQGHVSVQYF
TRBJ2-7,NA,TRBD2,TRBV6-5,TGTGCCAGCAGTATGACAGGGACTAGCGGAAATGAGCAGTACTTC,CASSMTGTSGNEQYF
TRBJ2-5,NA,NA,TRBV4-2,TGTGCCAGCAGCCAGTGGCAAAGGGGCAATGAGCGGTACTTC,CASSQWQRGNERYF
TRBJ1-2,few,TRBD1,TRBV6-5,TGTGCCAGCAGTCAAAGCGGGGGGACAGGGAGAGGCGGCTACACCTTC,CASSQSGGTGRGGYTF
TRBJ2-5,NA,TRBD2,TRBV12-3/TRBV12-4,TGTGCCAGCAGTTGGGGACTAGCGGGGGAAGAGACCCAGTACTTC,CASSWGLAGEETQYF